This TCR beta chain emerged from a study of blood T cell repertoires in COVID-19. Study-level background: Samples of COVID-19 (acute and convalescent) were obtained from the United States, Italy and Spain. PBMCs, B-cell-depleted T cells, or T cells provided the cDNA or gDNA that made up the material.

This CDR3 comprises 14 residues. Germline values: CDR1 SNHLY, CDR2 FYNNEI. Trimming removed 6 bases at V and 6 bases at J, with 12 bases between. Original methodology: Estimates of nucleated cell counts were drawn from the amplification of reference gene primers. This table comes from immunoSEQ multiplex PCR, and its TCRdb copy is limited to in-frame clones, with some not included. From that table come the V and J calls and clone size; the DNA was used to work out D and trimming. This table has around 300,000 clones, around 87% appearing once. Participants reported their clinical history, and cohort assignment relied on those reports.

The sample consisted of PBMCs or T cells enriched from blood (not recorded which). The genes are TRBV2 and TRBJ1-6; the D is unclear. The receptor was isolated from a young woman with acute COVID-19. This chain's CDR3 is CASRGRPSNSPLHF. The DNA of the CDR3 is TGTGCCAGCAGGGGCAGGCCAAGTAATTCACCCCTCCACTTT.